This T cell receptor beta chain was found in a study of T cells expressing NK-cell markers. About this clonotype itself: The antigen is undetermined.

This CDR3 region has 12 residues. Germline V gives CDR1 MNHEY, CDR2 SVGAGI. TCRdb reprocessed the 5' RACE reads; each CDR3 protein has one entry and no DNA is given. The repertoire table contains 550,000 to 600,000 distinct CDR3 sequences. The study's findings and limits: A handful of donors likewise had their CD3+CD56-NKG2C+ fraction led by these clonotypes.

J is TRBJ1-4 and V is TRBV6-5; TCRdb names TRBD1, which stays unverified in the absence of DNA. Input material: blood T cells: a sorted CD56 or NKG2C T cell subset, CD4+ or CD8+ T cells, or bulk PBMC T cells (not recorded which). The source is a man aged 18 to 35 in good health. CDR3 amino acids: CASRGPRQGLFF.